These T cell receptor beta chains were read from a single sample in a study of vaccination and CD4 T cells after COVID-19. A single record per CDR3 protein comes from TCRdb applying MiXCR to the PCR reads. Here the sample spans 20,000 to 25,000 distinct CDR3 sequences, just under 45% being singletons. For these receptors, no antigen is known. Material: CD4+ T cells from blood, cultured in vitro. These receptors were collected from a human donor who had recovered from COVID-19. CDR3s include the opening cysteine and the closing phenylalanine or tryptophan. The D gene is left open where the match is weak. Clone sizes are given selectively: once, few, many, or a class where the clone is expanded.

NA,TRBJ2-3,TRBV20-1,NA,CRGGSTDTQYF,TGCAGAGGGGGGAGCACAGATACGCAGTATTTT
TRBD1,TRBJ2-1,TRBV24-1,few,CATSEVTGGAGNEQFF,TGTGCCACCAGTGAAGTGACAGGGGGCGCGGGCAATGAGCAGTTCTTC
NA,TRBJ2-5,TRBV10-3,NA,CAISESVTGLQETQYF,TGTGCCATCAGTGAGTCCGTCACAGGGCTCCAAGAGACCCAGTACTTC
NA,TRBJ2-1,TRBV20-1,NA,CSASLSDSLAGEQFF,TGCAGTGCTAGCCTTAGCGATTCCTTGGCCGGTGAGCAGTTCTTC
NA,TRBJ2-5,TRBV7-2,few,CASSLRRETQYF,TGTGCCAGCAGCCTAAGGAGGGAGACCCAGTACTTC
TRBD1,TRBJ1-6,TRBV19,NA,CASSIYKGAVGVNSPLHF,TGTGCCAGTAGTATATATAAGGGGGCCGTCGGGGTTAATTCACCCCTCCACTTT
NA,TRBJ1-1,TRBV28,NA,CASSKQGRENTEAFF,TGTGCCAGCAGTAAACAGGGACGGGAAAACACTGAAGCTTTCTTT
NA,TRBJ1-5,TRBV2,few,CASSIQGSNQPQHF,TGTGCCAGCAGTATACAGGGAAGCAATCAGCCCCAGCATTTT
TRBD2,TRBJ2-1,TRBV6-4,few,CASSVSRGNEQFF,TGTGCCAGCAGTGTATCGCGGGGGAATGAGCAGTTCTTC
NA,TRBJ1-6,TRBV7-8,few,CASSLDRSHNSPLHF,TGTGCCAGCAGCTTAGACAGGTCCCATAATTCACCCCTCCACTTT
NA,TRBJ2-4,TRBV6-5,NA,CASSYSTTKNIQYF,TGTGCCAGCAGTTACTCGACTACGAAAAACATTCAGTACTTC
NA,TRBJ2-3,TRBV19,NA,CASRDRRDTQYF,TGTGCCAGTAGAGACCGAAGAGATACGCAGTATTTT
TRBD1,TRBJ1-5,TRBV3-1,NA,CASSQGGQVSGNQPQHF,TGTGCCAGCAGCCAAGGCGGACAGGTCTCGGGCAATCAGCCCCAGCATTTT
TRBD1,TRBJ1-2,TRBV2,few,CASSGDRDYGYTF,TGTGCCAGCAGTGGGGACAGGGACTATGGCTACACCTTC
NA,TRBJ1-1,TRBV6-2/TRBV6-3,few,CASSSDSLMNTEAFF,TGTGCCAGCAGCTCGGACAGCTTAATGAACACTGAAGCTTTCTTT
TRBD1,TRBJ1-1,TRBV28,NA,CASSMTGLIENTEAFF,TGTGCCAGCAGTATGACAGGGTTAATTGAGAACACTGAAGCTTTCTTT
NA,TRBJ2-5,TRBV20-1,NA,CSARRGQTLLQYF,TGCAGTGCTAGGAGAGGACAGACACTACTTCAGTACTTC
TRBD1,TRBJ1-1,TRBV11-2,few,CASSLGGTGGSGAFF,TGTGCCAGCAGCTTAGGTGGGACAGGGGGATCGGGAGCTTTCTTT
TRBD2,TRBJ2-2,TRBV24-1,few,CATSEWGGSYTGELFF,TGTGCCACCAGTGAATGGGGAGGGAGCTACACCGGGGAGCTGTTTTTT
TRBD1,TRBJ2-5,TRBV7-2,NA,CASSLRTGGETQYF,TGTGCCAGCAGCTTACGGACAGGGGGAGAGACCCAGTACTTC
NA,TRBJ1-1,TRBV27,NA,CASSLSRQKNTEAFF,TGTGCCAGCAGTTTATCACGGCAAAAGAACACTGAAGCTTTCTTT
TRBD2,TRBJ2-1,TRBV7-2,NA,CASSLNPASGYNEQFF,TGTGCCAGCAGCTTAAACCCCGCTAGCGGGTACAATGAGCAGTTCTTC
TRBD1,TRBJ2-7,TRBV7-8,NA,CASSWRTGTYEQYF,TGTGCCAGCAGCTGGAGGACAGGGACCTACGAGCAGTACTTC
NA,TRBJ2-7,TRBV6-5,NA,CASSYSTDSYEQYF,TGTGCCAGCAGTTACTCGACGGACTCCTACGAGCAGTACTTC
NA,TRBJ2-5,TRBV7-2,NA,CASSLRAVAGETQYF,TGTGCCAGCAGCTTACGTGCGGTCGCCGGAGAGACCCAGTACTTC
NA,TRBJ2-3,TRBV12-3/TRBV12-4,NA,CASSWADTQYF,TGTGCCAGCAGTTGGGCAGATACGCAGTATTTT
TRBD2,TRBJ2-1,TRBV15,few,CATSSPGLAGFDEQFF,TGTGCCACCAGCAGCCCCGGGCTAGCGGGATTCGATGAGCAGTTCTTC
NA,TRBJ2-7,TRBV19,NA,CASSKGTSLAEQYF,TGTGCCAGTAGTAAAGGGACAAGTCTAGCCGAGCAGTACTTC
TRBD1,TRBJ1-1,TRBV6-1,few,CASNYGTDTEAFF,TGTGCCAGCAACTACGGGACAGACACTGAAGCTTTCTTT
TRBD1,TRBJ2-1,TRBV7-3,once,CASSLLPRQGIYNEQFF,TGTGCCAGCAGCCTACTCCCCCGACAGGGAATTTACAATGAGCAGTTCTTC
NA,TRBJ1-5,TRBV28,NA,CASLPGGRDNQPQHF,TGTGCCAGCCTTCCGGGGGGACGTGACAATCAGCCCCAGCATTTT
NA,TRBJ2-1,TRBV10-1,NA,CASSESARNEQFF,TGCGCCAGCAGTGAGTCGGCTAGGAATGAGCAGTTCTTC
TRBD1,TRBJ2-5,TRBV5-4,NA,CASSLQGDVETQYF,TGTGCCAGCAGCTTACAGGGGGATGTGGAGACCCAGTACTTC
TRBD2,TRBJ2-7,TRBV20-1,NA,CSAREGLAGAHEQYF,TGCAGTGCTAGAGAAGGCCTAGCGGGGGCCCACGAGCAGTACTTC
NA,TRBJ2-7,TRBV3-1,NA,CASSQETGFSYEQYF,TGTGCCAGCAGCCAAGAAACGGGGTTCAGCTACGAGCAGTACTTC
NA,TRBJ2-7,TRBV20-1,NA,CSASLLAAYEQYF,TGCAGTGCTAGTTTGTTGGCGGCCTACGAGCAGTACTTC
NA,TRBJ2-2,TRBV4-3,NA,CASSQYRGGDTGELFF,TGCGCCAGCAGCCAGTACAGGGGAGGGGACACCGGGGAGCTGTTTTTT
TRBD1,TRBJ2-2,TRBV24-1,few,CATSATGVAGELFF,TGTGCCACCAGTGCGACAGGGGTCGCCGGGGAGCTGTTTTTT
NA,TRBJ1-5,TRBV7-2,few,CASSRDEGWGQPQHF,TGTGCCAGCAGCCGAGACGAGGGGTGGGGTCAGCCCCAGCATTTT
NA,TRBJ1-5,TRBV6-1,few,CASSPTRGSGNQPQHF,TGTGCCAGCAGCCCTACACGGGGGTCTGGCAATCAGCCCCAGCATTTT
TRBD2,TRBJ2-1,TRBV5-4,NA,CASSPGGGGRAPYNEQFF,TGTGCCAGCAGCCCGGGGGGTGGCGGGAGGGCCCCCTACAATGAGCAGTTCTTC
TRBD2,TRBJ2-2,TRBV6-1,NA,CASSQGGTGTRPGELFF,TGTGCCAGCAGCCAGGGAGGAACCGGGACTAGGCCCGGGGAGCTGTTTTTT
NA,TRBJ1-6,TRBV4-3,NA,CASSRRTEYNSPLHF,TGCGCCAGCAGCCGGCGGACGGAGTATAATTCACCCCTCCACTTT
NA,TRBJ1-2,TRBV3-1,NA,CASRATADYGYTF,TGTGCCAGCAGAGCTACAGCGGACTATGGCTACACCTTC
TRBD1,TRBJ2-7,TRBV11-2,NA,CASSLRQGPSQQYF,TGTGCCAGCAGCCTACGACAGGGGCCCTCTCAGCAGTACTTC
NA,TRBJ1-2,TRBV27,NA,CASSFLPALGYTF,TGTGCCAGCAGTTTCCTCCCGGCTCTGGGCTACACCTTC